The 7 T cell receptor beta chains given below trace back to one sample, sequenced in a study of somatic mutations in cytotoxic T cells in rheumatoid arthritis. Sequencing was performed with immunoSEQ multiplex PCR; in TCRdb, only in-frame clones are kept and a portion is missing. The sample lists approximately 5,800 clones; roughly 80% were seen once. The sample taken for sequencing was CD8+ T cells sorted from blood. These receptor sequences come from an adult with rheumatoid arthritis.

This chain joins TRBV5-1 and TRBJ2-7; 7 bases align to TRBD2. Trimming took 2 bases from V and 0 from J; bases not matched to a gene: 8. Per the germline V gene, CDR1 is SGHRS and CDR2 is YFSETQ. The CDR3 totals 16 residues. The DNA for the CDR3 is TGCGCCAGCAGCTTCCACTCTAGCGGAAGCTCCTACGAGCAGTACTTC. It yields the protein CASSFHSSGSSYEQYF.

J is TRBJ1-3 and V is TRBV9, with D unresolved. The CDR3 covers 16 residues. The germline CDR1 and CDR2 sequences are SGDLS and YYNGEE. V was trimmed by 2 bases and J by 0 bases, leaving 12 bases between them. The CDR3 is CASSVSAGNSGNTIYF. CDR3 DNA sequence: TGTGCCAGCAGCGTCTCTGCGGGGAACTCTGGAAACACCATATATTTT.

This chain links TRBV28 with TRBJ1-2; TRBD1 matches 11 bases. CDR3 size: 16 residues. V shed 5 bases and J 6 bases; nucleotides not matched to a gene: 11. Looked up from germline, CDR1 is MDHEN and CDR2 is SYDVKM. The CDR3 here is CASSDTGTGGRDGYTF. The CDR3 coding sequence is TGTGCCAGCAGTGACACCGGGACAGGGGGACGAGATGGCTACACCTTC.

This clone was observed a few times. This chain connects TRBV2 to TRBJ2-7; no clear D gene. V lost 3 bases and J lost 6, with 9 bases in between. This CDR3 is built from 12 residues. Germline V lookup: CDR1 SNHLY, CDR2 FYNNEI. The CDR3 DNA reads TGTGCCAGCAGTGACCGGGTAGTCGAGCAGTACTTC. Translating it yields CASSDRVVEQYF. Variable domain in full (rest from reference TRBV2 and TRBJ2-7): EPEVTQTPSHQVTQMGQEVILRCVPISNHLYFYWYRQILGQKVEFLVSFYNNEISEKSEIFDDQFSVERPDGSNFTLKIRSTKLEDSAMYFCASSDRVVEQYFGPGTRLTVT.

This clone was detected only once. The genes are TRBV23-1 and TRBJ1-2, with D hard to call. TRBV23-1 is recorded as an ORF, its role being uncertain. This CDR3 is built from 15 residues. V lost 2 bases and J lost 5, with 15 bases in between. The DNA for the CDR3 is TGCGCCAGCAGTCAAAGGTCTCCGCATTATTATGGCTACACCTTC. It yields the protein CASSQRSPHYYGYTF.

The chain recombines TRBV28 with TRBJ2-7; 8 bases are shared with TRBD2. V was clipped by 4 bases and J by 0 bases; unmatched bases: 5. Germline lookup yields CDR1 MDHEN and CDR2 SYDVKM. The CDR3 has 15 residues. CDR3 loop: CASSSERGSSYEQYF. CDR3 DNA sequence: TGTGCCAGCAGTTCTGAGCGGGGGAGCTCCTACGAGCAGTACTTC.

This chain's CDR3 is CASSETGENTEAFF. The CDR3 bases are TGTGCCAGCAGCGAGACAGGAGAGAACACTGAAGCTTTCTTT. V usage is TRBV6-4 and J usage is TRBJ1-1, with D maybe TRBD1 (6 bases). Germline V CDR1 and CDR2: MRHNA, SNTAGT. With 6 bases removed from V and 1 base from J, the gap between germline ends came to 12 bases. The CDR3 sequence is 14 residues long.